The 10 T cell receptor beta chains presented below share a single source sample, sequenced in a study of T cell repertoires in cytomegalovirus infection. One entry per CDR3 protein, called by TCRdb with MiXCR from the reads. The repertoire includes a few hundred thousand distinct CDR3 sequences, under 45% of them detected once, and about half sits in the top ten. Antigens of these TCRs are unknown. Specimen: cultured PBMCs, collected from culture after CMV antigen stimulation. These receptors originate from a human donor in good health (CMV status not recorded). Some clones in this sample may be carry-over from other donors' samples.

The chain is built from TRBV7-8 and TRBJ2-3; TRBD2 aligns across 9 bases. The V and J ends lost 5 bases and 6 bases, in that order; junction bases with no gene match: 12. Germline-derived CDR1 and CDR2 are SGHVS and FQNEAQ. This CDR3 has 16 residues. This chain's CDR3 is CASSIDLAGGRDTQYF. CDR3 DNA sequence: TGTGCCAGCAGCATCGACCTGGCGGGGGGGAGGGATACGCAGTATTTT.

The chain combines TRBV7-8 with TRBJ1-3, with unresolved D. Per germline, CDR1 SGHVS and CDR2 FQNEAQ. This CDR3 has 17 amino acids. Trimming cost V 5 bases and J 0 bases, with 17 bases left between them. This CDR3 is CASSLNATFSSGNTIYF. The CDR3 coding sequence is TGTGCCAGCAGCCTTAACGCGACTTTCAGCTCTGGAAACACCATATATTTT.

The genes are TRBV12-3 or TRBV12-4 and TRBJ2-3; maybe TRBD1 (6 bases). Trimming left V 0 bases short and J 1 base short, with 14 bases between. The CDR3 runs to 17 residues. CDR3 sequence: CASSLAGQGYGTDTQYF. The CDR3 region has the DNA TGTGCCAGCAGTTTAGCGGGGCAGGGGTACGGCACAGATACGCAGTATTTT.

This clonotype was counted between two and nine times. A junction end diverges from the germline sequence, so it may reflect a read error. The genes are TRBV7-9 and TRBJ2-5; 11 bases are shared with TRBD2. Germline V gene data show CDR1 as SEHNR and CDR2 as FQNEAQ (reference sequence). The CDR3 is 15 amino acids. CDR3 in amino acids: CASSLAGGWQETQYF. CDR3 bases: TGTGCCAGCAGCCTAGCGGGAGGATGGCAAGAGACCCAGTACTTC.

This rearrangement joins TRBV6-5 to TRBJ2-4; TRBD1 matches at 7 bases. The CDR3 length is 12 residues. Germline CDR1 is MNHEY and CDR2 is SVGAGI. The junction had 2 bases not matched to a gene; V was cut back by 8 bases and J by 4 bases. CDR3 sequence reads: CASGTDKNIQYF. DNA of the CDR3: TGTGCCAGCGGGACAGATAAAAACATTCAGTACTTC.

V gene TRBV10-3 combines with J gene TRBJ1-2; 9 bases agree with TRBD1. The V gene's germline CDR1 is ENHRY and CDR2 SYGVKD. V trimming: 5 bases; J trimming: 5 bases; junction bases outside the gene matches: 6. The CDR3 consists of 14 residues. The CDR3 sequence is CAISTGGAQYGYTF. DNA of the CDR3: TGTGCCATCAGTACAGGGGGCGCCCAATATGGCTACACCTTC.

CDR3 nucleotide sequence: TGTGCCAGCAAAGAGACTAGCGGGCCCTACAATGAGCAGTTCTTC. Protein: CASKETSGPYNEQFF. The chain combines TRBV2 with TRBJ2-1; 10 bases match TRBD2. Germline CDR1 and CDR2: SNHLY and FYNNEI. The V gene end was trimmed by 7 bases and the J gene end by 2 bases; junction bases not matched to a gene: 5. The CDR3 has 15 residues.

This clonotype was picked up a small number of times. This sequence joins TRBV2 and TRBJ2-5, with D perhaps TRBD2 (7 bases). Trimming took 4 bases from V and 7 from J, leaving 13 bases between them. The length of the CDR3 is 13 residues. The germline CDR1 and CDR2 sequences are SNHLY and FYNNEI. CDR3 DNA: TGTGCCAGCAGTGCCGGGGGGCGGAGGACCCAGTACTTC. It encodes CASSAGGRRTQYF. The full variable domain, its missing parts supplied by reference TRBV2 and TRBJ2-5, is EPEVTQTPSHQVTQMGQEVILRCVPISNHLYFYWYRQILGQKVEFLVSFYNNEISEKSEIFDDQFSVERPDGSNFTLKIRSTKLEDSAMYFCASSAGGRRTQYFGPGTRLLVL.

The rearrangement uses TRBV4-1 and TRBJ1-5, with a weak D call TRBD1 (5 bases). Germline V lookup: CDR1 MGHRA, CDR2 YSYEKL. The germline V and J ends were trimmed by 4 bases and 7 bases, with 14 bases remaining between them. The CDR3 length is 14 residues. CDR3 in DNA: TGCGCCAGCAGCCCTGAGGGGATCGGGCAGCCCCAGCATTTT. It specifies CASSPEGIGQPQHF.

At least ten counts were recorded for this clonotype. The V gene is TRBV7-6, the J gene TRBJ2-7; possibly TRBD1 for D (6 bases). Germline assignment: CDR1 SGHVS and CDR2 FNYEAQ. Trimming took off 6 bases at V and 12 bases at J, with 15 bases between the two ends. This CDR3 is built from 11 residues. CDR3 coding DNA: TGTGCCAGCAGTCCATTAGGGGGTCGGTACTTC. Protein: CASSPLGGRYF.